This TCR beta chain was documented in a study of blood T cell repertoires in COVID-19. Study background: COVID-19 samples, acute and convalescent, were from the United States, Italy and Spain. PBMCs, B-cell-depleted T cells, or T cells provided the cDNA or gDNA that made up the material.

CDR1 and CDR2 from the germline V gene are SGHTA and FQGNSA. Germline trimming cut 2 bases from V and 3 bases from J; bases unmatched to any gene: 7. The CDR3 length is 15 residues. In the original analysis: Estimated nucleated cell counts came from reference gene primer amplification. Using immunoSEQ multiplex PCR, the repertoire was profiled, and TCRdb retains in-frame clones only, with some absent. V, J and clone size are taken as reported in that table, and D and trimming were inferred from the DNA itself. The table shows some 400,000 clones, with more than 70% occurring only once. Seattle's enrolled individuals joined amid active infection and were then monitored longitudinally.

Sequenced input: peripheral blood. The receptor's source is a woman aged 30 to 39 with COVID-19, enrolled during active disease. V gene TRBV7-2 combines with J gene TRBJ2-7; TRBD2 agrees at 7 bases. The CDR3 protein is CASSLYRGLLYEQYF. CDR3 in DNA: TGTGCCAGCAGCTTATATAGGGGACTACTCTACGAGCAGTACTTC.